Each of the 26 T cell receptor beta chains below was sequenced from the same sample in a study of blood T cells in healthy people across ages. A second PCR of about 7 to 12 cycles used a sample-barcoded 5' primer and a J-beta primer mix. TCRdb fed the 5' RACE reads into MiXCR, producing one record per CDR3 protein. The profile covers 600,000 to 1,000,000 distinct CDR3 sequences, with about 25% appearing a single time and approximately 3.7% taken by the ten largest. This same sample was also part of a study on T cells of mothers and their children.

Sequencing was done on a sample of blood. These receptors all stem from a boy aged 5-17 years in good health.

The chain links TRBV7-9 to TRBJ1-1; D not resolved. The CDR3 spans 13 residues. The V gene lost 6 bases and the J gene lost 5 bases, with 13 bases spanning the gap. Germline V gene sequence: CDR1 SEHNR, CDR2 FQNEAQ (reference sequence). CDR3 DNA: TGTGCCAGCAGAAGTGAGAGGAGGACTGAAGCTTTCTTT. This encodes CASRSERRTEAFF.

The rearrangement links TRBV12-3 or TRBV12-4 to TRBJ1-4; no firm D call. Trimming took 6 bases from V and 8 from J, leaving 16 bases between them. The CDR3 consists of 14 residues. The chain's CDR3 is CASRHGPHEEKLFF. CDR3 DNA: TGTGCCAGCAGGCACGGACCCCACGAGGAAAAACTGTTTTTT.

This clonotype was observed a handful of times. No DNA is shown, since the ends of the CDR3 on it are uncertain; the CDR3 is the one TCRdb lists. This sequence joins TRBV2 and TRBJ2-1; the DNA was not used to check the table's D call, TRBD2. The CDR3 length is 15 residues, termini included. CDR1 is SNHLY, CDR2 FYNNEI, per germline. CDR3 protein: CASSTSGVGYNEQFF.

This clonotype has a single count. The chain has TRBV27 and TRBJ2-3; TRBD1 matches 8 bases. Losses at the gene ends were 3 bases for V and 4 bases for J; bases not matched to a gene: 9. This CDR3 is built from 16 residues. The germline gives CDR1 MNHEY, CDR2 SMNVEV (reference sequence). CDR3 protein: CASSLGTTGVADTQYF. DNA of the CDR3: TGTGCCAGCAGTTTGGGGACGACAGGGGTGGCAGATACGCAGTATTTT.

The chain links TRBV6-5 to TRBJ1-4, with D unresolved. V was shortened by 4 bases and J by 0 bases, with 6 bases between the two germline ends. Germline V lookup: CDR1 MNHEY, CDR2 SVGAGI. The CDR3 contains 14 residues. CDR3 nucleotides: TGTGCCAGCAGTTCATCCTCAACTAATGAAAAACTGTTTTTT. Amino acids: CASSSSSTNEKLFF.

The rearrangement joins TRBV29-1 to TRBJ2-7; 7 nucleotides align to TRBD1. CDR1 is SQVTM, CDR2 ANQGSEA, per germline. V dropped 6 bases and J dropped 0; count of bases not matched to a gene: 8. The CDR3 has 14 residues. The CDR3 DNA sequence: TGCAGCGTCCACGGGACAGACCTCTCCTACGAGCAGTACTTC. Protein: CSVHGTDLSYEQYF.

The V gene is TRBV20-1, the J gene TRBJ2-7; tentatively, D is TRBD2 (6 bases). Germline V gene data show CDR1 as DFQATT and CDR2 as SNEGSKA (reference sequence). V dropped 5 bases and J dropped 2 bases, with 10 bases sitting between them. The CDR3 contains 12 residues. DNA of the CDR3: TGCAGTGCTCCCCGGGAGACCTACGAGCAGTACTTC. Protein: CSAPRETYEQYF.

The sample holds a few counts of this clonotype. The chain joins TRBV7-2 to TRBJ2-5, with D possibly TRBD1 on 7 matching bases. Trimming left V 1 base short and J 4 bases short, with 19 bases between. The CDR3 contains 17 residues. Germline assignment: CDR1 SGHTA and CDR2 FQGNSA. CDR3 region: CASSLGPPRQGGETQYF. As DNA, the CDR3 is TGTGCCAGCAGCTTAGGTCCCCCGCGGCAGGGGGGAGAGACCCAGTACTTC.

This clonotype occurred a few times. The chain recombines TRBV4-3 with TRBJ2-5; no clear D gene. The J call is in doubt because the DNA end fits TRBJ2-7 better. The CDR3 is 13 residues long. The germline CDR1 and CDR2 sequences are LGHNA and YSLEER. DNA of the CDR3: TGCGCCAGCAGCCAAGGGGAACACGGCGAGCAGTACTTC. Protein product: CASSQGEHGEQYF.

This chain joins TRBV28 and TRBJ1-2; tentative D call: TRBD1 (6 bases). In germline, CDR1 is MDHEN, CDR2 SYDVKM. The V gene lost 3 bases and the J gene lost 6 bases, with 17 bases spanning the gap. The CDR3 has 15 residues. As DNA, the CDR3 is TGTGCCAGCAGTTTCCGCAGGGGATATCGGGATGGCTACACCTTC. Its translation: CASSFRRGYRDGYTF.

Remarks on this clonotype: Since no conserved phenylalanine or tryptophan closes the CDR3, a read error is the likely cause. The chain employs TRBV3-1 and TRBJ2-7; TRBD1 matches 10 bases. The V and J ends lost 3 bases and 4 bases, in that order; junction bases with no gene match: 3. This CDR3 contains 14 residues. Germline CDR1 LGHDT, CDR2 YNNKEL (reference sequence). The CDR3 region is CASSHGDRGYEQYL. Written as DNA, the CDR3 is TGTGCCAGCAGCCACGGGGACAGGGGTTACGAGCAGTACTTG.

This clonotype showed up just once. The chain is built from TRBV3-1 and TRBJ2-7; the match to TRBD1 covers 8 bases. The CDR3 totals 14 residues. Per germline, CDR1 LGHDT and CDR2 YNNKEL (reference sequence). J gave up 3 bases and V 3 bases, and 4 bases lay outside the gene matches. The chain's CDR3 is CASSQTGVGYEQYF. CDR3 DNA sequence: TGTGCCAGCAGCCAGACAGGGGTTGGCTACGAGCAGTACTTC.

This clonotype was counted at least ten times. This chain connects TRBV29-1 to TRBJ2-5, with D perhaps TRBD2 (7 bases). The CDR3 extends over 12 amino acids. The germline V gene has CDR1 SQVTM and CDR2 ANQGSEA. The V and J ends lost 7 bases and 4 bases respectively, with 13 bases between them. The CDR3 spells CSGLGGGETQYF. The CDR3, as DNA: TGCAGCGGGTTGGGAGGGGGAGAGACCCAGTACTTC.

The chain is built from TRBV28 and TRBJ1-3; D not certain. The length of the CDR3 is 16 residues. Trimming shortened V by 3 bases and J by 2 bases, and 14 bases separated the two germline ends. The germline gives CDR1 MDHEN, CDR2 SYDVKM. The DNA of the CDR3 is TGTGCCAGCAGTTTCGTTCGAACACAGACTGGAAACACCATATATTTT. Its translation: CASSFVRTQTGNTIYF. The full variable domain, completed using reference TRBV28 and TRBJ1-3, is DVKVTQSSRYLVKRTGEKVFLECVQDMDHENMFWYRQDPGLGLRLIYFSYDVKMKEKGDIPEGYSVSREKKERFSLILESASTNQTSMYLCASSFVRTQTGNTIYFGEGSWLTVV.

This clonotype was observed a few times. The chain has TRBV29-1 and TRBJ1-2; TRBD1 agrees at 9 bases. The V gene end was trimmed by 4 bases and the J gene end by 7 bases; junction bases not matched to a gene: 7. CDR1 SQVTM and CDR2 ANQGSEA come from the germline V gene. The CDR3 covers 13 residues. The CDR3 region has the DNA TGCAGCGTTGTTGCGGGACAGGGCTCTGGCTACACCTTC. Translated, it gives CSVVAGQGSGYTF.

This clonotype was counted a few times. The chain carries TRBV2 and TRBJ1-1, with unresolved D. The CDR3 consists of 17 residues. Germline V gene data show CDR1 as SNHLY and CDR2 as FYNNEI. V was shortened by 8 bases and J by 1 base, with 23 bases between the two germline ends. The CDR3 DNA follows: TGTGCCAGCGCCGCTCGAATTCAACTTTTCACGAACACTGAAGCTTTCTTT. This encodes CASAARIQLFTNTEAFF.

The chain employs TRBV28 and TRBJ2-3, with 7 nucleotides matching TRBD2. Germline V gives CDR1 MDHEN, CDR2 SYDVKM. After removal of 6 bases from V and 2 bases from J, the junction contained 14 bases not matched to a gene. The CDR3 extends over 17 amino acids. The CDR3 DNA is TGTGCCAGCAGGCGGGAGCGGAGCTTCCATAACACAGATACGCAGTATTTT. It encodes CASRRERSFHNTDTQYF.

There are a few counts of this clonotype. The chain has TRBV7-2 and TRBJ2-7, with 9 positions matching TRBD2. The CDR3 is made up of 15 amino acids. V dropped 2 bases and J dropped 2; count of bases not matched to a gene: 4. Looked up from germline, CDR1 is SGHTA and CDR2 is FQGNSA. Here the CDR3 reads CASSLRRGGPYEQYF. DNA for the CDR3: TGTGCCAGCAGCTTACGGCGGGGGGGCCCCTACGAGCAGTACTTC. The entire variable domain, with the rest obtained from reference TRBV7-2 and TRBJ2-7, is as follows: GAGVSQSPSNKVTEKGKDVELRCDPISGHTALYWYRQSLGQGLEFLIYFQGNSAPDKSGLPSDRFSAERTGGSVSTLTIQRTQQEDSAVYLCASSLRRGGPYEQYFGPGTRLTVT.

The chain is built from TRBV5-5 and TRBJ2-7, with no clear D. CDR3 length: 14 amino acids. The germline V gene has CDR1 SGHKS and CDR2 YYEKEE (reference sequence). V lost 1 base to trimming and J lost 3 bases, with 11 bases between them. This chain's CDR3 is CASSLRIPNYEQYF. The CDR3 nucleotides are TGTGCCAGCAGCTTGCGTATACCGAACTACGAGCAGTACTTC.

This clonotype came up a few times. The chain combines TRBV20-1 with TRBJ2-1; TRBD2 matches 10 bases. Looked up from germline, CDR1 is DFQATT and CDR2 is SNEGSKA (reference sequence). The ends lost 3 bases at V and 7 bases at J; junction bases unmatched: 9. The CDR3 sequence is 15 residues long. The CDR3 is CSARALAGDWNEQFF. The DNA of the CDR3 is TGCAGTGCTAGGGCCCTAGCGGGAGACTGGAATGAGCAGTTCTTC.

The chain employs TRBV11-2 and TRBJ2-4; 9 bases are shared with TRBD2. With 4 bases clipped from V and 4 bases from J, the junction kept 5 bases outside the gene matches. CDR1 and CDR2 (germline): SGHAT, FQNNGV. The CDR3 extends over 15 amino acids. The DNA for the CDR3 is TGTGCCAGCAGCTGCGATCTAGCGGGGAAAAACATTCAGTACTTC. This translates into CASSCDLAGKNIQYF.

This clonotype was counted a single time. The CDR3 here is CSVAGNYNEQFF. The CDR3 coding sequence is TGCAGCGTTGCGGGAAACTACAATGAGCAGTTCTTC. The rearrangement joins TRBV29-1 to TRBJ2-1; TRBD2 might be the D (5 bases). Trimming shortened V by 4 bases and J by 3 bases, and 7 bases separated the two germline ends. The CDR3 contains 12 residues. Per the germline V gene, CDR1 is SQVTM and CDR2 is ANQGSEA.

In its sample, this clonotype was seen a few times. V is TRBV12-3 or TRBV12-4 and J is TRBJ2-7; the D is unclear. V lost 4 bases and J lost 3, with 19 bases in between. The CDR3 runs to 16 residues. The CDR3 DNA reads TGTGCCAGCAGTTCCGGCGTTTTCCGGACCCTCTACGAGCAGTACTTC. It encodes CASSSGVFRTLYEQYF.

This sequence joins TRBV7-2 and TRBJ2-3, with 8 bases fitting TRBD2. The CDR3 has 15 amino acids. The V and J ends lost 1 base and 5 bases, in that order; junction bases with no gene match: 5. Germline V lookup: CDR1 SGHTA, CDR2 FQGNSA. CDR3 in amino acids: CASSLGSSGIDTQYF. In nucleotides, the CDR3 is TGTGCCAGCAGCTTAGGTAGTAGCGGGATAGATACGCAGTATTTT.

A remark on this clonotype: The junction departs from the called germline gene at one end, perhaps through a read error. CDR3 sequence: CASSPPGQDETQYF. In DNA form, the CDR3 reads TGTGCTAGCAGCCCTCCGGGACAGGATGAGACCCAGTACTTC. V is TRBV7-7 and J is TRBJ2-5; TRBD1 agrees at 8 bases. This CDR3 has 14 amino acids. Germline V gene data show CDR1 as SSHAT and CDR2 as FNYEAQ (reference sequence).

The CDR3 DNA is TGTGCCAGCAGTTACAAAGGTTACTCAGGGGCCACTGAAGCTTTCTTT. Its translation is CASSYKGYSGATEAFF. This chain connects TRBV6-5 to TRBJ1-1; D may be TRBD1 (6 bases). With 2 bases removed from V and 4 bases from J, the gap between germline ends came to 17 bases. The CDR3 spans 16 residues. The germline V gene has CDR1 MNHEY and CDR2 SVGAGI.